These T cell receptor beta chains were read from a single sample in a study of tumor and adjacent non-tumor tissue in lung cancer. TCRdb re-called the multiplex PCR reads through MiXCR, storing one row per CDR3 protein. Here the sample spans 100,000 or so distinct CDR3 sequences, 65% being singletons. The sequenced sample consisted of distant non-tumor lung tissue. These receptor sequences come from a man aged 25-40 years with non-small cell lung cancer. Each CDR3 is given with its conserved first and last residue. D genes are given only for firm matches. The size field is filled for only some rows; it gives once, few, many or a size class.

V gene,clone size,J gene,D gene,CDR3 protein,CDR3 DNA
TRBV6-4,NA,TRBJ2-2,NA,CASRTGRNTRELFF,TGTGCCAGCAGAACAGGGCGGAACACCAGGGAGCTGTTTTTT
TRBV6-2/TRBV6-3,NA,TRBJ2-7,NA,CTSNYPRDSYEQYF,TGTACCAGCAATTACCCCCGGGATTCCTACGAGCAGTACTTC
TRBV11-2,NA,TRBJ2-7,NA,CASSSARGSYEQYF,TGTGCCAGCAGCTCCGCGCGGGGATCCTACGAGCAGTACTTC
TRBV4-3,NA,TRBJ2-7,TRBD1,CASSHRTGSSYEKYF,TGCGCCAGTAGCCACAGGACAGGGTCCTCCTACGAGAAGTACTTC
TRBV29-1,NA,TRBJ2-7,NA,CSVDIGCPQYF,TGCAGCGTTGATATAGGATGCCCCCAGTACTTC
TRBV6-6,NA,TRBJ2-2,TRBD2,CASITLAGGPVSTGELFF,TGTGCCAGCATTACACTGGCGGGGGGGCCAGTTAGCACCGGGGAGCTGTTTTTT
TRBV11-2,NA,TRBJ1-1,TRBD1,CASDFQGGVNTEAFF,TGTGCCAGCGACTTCCAGGGGGGGGTGAACACTGAAGCTTTCTTT
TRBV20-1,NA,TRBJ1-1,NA,CTASQRDTEGFF,TGCACTGCTAGCCAGAGGGACACTGAAGGTTTCTTT
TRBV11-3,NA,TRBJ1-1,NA,CASGTLKDSEALF,TGTGCTAGCGGCACCCTTAAAGACAGTGAAGCTCTCTTT
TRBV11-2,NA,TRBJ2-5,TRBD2,CASSLGGTSGGASETQYF,TGTGCCAGCAGCTTAGGTGGGACTAGCGGGGGGGCATCAGAGACCCAGTACTTC
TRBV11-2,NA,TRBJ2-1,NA,CASRPQVSYNEQFF,TGTGCCAGCAGACCACAGGTATCCTACAATGAGCAGTTCTTC
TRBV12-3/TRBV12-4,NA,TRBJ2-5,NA,CACSFFQGRETQYF,TGTGCCTGCAGTTTTTTTCAGGGGAGGGAGACCCAGTACTTC
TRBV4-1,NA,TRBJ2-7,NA,CASSQDSEGVDEHYF,TGCGCCAGCAGCCAAGATAGCGAGGGAGTGGACGAGCATTACTTC
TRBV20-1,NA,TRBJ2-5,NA,CSARDRRMRGAHYF,TGCAGTGCTAGAGATCGACGGATGAGAGGGGCCCACTACTTC
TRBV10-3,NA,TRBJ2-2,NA,CAISGTSGGIPGSCFF,NA
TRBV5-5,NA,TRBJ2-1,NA,CASILDREREQFF,TGTGCCAGCATCTTGGATAGGGAAAGGGAGCAGTTCTTC
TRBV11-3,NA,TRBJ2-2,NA,CASSFGHGSTGELFF,NA
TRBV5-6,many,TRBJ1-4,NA,CASAALRANEKLFF,TGTGCCAGCGCAGCCCTCAGAGCTAATGAAAAACTGTTTTTT
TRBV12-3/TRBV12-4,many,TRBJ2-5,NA,CASSLGYQETQYF,TGTGCCAGCAGTTTAGGATACCAAGAGACCCAGTACTTC
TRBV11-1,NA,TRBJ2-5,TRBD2,CASSPRLAGGSWQETQYF,TGTGCCAGCAGCCCGAGACTAGCAGGAGGGTCATGGCAAGAGACCCAGTACTTC
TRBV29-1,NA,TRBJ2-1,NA,CSVEVGAIGFF,TGCAGTGTTGAAGTCGGGGCCATTGGGTTCTTC
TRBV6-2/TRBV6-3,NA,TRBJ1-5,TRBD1,CVSTPRGLTIQPQHF,TGTGTCAGCACTCCCAGGGGGCTCACTATTCAGCCCCAGCATTTT
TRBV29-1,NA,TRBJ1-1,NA,CSVRTLKNTEAFF,TGTAGCGTGCGGACACTGAAGAACACTGAAGCTTTCTTT
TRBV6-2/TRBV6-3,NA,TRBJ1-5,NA,CASSYSFASNRPQHF,TGCGCCAGCAGTTACTCGTTCGCAAGCAATCGGCCCCAGCATTTT
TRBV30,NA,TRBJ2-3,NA,CAWNWGEPTSSTDTHYF,TGTGCCTGGAATTGGGGGGAGCCTACCTCAAGCACAGATACGCACTATTTT
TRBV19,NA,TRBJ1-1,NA,CASSIFEGSEAFF,TGTGCCAGTAGTATATTTGAGGGTTCTGAAGCTTTCTTT
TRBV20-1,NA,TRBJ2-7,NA,CSVPGLAYESQYF,TGCAGTGTCCCGGGACTGGCCTACGAGTCGCAGTACTTC
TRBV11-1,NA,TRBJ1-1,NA,CASSLQVLNNEAFF,TGTGCCAGCAGCCTACAAGTGCTGAACAATGAAGCTTTCTTT
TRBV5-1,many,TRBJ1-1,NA,CASSLDPNTEAFF,TGCGCCAGCAGCCTGGACCCAAACACTGAAGCTTTCTTT
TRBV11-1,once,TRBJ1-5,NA,CTSSRDSNQPQHF,TGTACCAGCAGCCGTGACAGCAATCAGCCCCAGCATTTT
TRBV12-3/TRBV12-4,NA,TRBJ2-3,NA,CASSLSGPDQPQYF,TGCGCCAGCAGTTTAAGCGGGCCGGATCAGCCCCAGTATTTT
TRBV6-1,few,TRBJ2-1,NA,CAGSEVQYNEQFF,TGTGCCGGCAGTGAAGTTCAGTACAATGAGCAGTTCTTC
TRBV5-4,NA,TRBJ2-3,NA,CTSSEGLTGGTQYF,TGTACCAGCAGCGAGGGACTGACGGGCGGTACGCAGTATTTT
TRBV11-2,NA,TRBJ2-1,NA,CASSRGYDEQFF,TGTGCCAGCAGTCGGGGCTATGATGAACAGTTCTTC
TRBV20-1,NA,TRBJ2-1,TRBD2,CNALTGTNVLYEQFF,TGCAATGCCCTGACCGGGACTAACGTTCTCTATGAGCAGTTCTTC
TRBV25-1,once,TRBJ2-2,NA,CATSLGGGTGELFF,TGTGCCACCTCGTTAGGGGGAGGAACCGGGGAGCTGTTTTTT
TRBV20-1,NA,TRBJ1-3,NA,CSAKQQFGNTVYF,TGCAGTGCTAAGCAACAGTTTGGAAACACAGTATATTTT
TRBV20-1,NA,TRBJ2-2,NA,CSEQGGTGGMFF,TGCAGCGAACAGGGGGGCACCGGGGGGATGTTTTTT
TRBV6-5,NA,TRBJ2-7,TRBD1,CASSLRRGPIEQYF,TGTGCCAGCAGTTTACGCAGGGGGCCCATCGAACAGTACTTC
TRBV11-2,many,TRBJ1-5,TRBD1,CASSPGQRAGQPQHF,TGTGCCAGCAGCCCGGGACAGCGAGCGGGTCAGCCCCAGCATTTT
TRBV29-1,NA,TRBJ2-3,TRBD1,CSALMTGDARDTQYF,TGCAGCGCCCTCATGACAGGGGATGCTCGAGATACGCAGTATTTT